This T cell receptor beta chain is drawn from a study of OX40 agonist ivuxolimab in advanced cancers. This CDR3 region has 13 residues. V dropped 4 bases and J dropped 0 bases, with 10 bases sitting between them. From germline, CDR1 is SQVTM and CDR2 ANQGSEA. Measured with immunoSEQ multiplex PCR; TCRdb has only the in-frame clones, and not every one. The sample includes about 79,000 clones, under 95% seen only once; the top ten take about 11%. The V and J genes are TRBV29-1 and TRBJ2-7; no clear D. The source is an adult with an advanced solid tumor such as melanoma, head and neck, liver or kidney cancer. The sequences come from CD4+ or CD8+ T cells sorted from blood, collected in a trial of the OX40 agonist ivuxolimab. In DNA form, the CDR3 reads TGCAGCGTTGGTGACACAAGCTCCTACGAGCAGTACTTC. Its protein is CSVGDTSSYEQYF.